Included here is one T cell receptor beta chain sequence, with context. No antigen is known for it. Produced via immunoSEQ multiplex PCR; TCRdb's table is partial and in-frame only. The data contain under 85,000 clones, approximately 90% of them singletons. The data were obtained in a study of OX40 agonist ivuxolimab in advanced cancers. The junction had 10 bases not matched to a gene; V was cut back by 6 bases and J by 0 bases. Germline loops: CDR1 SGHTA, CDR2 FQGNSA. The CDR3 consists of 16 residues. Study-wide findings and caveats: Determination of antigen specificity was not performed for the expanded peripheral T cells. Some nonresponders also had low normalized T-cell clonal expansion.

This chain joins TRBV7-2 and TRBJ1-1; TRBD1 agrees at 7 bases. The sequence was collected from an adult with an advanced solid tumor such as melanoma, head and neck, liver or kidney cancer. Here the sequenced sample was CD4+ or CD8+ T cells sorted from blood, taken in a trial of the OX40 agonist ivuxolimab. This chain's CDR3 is CASREQGGSMNTEAFF. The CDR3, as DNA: TGTGCCAGCAGGGAACAAGGGGGCAGCATGAACACTGAAGCTTTCTTT.